These 15 T cell receptor beta chains were all obtained from the same sample, sequenced in a study of blood T cell repertoires in COVID-19. Sequenced by immunoSEQ multiplex PCR; TCRdb stores in-frame clones only, minus some. The repertoire consists of about 260,000 clones, with approximately 87% occurring once and the leading ten covering less than 1.6%. Sequenced sample: peripheral blood. The receptors originated from a woman aged 40 to 50 who had recovered from COVID-19.

This chain joins TRBV5-1 and TRBJ1-1, with 9 bases lining up with TRBD1. The V segment lost 0 bases and the J segment 7 bases; nucleotides outside the gene matches: 4. The CDR3 covers 14 residues. Germline V gene lookup returns CDR1 SGHRS and CDR2 YFSETQ. The CDR3 region has the DNA TGCGCCAGCAGCTTGGAGACAGGGGGTGGTGAAGCTTTCTTT. Translated, it gives CASSLETGGGEAFF.

The genes are TRBV5-1 and TRBJ1-1; D remains ambiguous. The V end lost 5 bases, the J end lost 2 bases, and 13 bases lay between the germline ends. Germline V gene lookup returns CDR1 SGHRS and CDR2 YFSETQ. This CDR3 comprises 14 residues. CDR3 residues: CASSRGPPNTEAFF. The CDR3 nucleotides read TGCGCCAGCAGTCGCGGCCCACCAAACACTGAAGCTTTCTTT.

The chain's CDR3 is CASSGNQGRDTEAFF. CDR3 sequence (DNA): TGTGCCAGCAGTGGGAATCAGGGAAGGGACACTGAAGCTTTCTTT. The chain employs TRBV6-6 and TRBJ1-1; perhaps TRBD1 as D (5 bases). Germline CDR1 and CDR2: MNHNY and SVGAGI (reference sequence). The CDR3 length is 15 residues. V was pared by 5 bases and J by 3 bases, with 16 bases between.

The rearrangement uses TRBV18 and TRBJ1-2; no firm D call. This CDR3 has 13 amino acids. Germline loops: CDR1 KGHSH, CDR2 LQKENI. Between the trimmed V and J ends, which lost 5 bases and 4 bases, there was a span of 11 bases. This chain's CDR3 is CASSTYGSYGYTF. The CDR3 region has the DNA TGTGCCAGCTCAACATACGGGTCCTATGGCTACACCTTC.

This rearrangement joins TRBV4-1 to TRBJ2-3; possible D gene TRBD2, 6 bases. Germline CDR1 reads MGHRA; CDR2 reads YSYEKL. V lost 4 bases and J lost 0, with 11 bases in between. CDR3 length: 15 amino acids. As DNA, the CDR3 is TGCGCCAGCAGCCCAACGGGACTCAGCACAGATACGCAGTATTTT. It encodes CASSPTGLSTDTQYF.

This rearrangement joins TRBV2 to TRBJ2-7; TRBD1 is a possible D gene (6 bases). Germline V gives CDR1 SNHLY, CDR2 FYNNEI. The CDR3 spans 12 residues. The V gene lost 5 bases and the J gene lost 12 bases, with 17 bases spanning the gap. The CDR3 is CASSYGTPEVYF. CDR3 DNA sequence: TGTGCCAGCAGTTACGGGACACCAGAAGTGTACTTC.

The rearrangement joins TRBV7-9 to TRBJ2-1; 8 nucleotides align to TRBD2. The CDR3 consists of 15 residues. J was trimmed by 4 bases and V by 5 bases; bases with no gene match: 7. Germline loops: CDR1 SEHNR, CDR2 FQNEAQ (reference sequence). CDR3 region: CASSRSGAEYNEQFF. The CDR3 bases are TGTGCCAGCAGCCGTAGCGGGGCGGAGTACAATGAGCAGTTCTTC.

Only one count was recorded for this clone. The genes are TRBV5-5 and TRBJ2-7; D is perhaps TRBD1 (5 bases). Trimming cost V 2 bases and J 2 bases, with 17 bases left between them. The germline gives CDR1 SGHKS, CDR2 YYEKEE (reference sequence). The CDR3 runs to 16 residues. DNA for the CDR3: TGTGCCAGCAGCTTTTTCCGCAGCAGGGTAACCTACGAGCAGTACTTC. It translates to CASSFFRSRVTYEQYF.

The chain joins TRBV11-3 to TRBJ1-1; weak D call: TRBD1 (6 bases). Germline CDR1 and CDR2: SGHNT and YENEEA. Between the trimmed V and J ends, which lost 4 bases and 4 bases, there was a span of 13 bases. The CDR3 is 14 amino acids. The CDR3 loop is CASSSQGIGTEAFF. The DNA of the CDR3 is TGTGCCAGCAGCTCCCAGGGGATAGGCACTGAAGCTTTCTTT. Full variable domain (outside the CDR3, taken from reference TRBV11-3 and TRBJ1-1): EAGVVQSPRYKIIEKKQPVAFWCNPISGHNTLYWYLQNLGQGPELLIRYENEEAVDDSQLPKDRFSAERLKGVDSTLKIQPAELGDSAVYLCASSSQGIGTEAFFGQGTRLTVV.

The chain is built from TRBV20-1 and TRBJ1-2; D not resolved. The CDR3 contains 10 residues. The V gene's germline CDR1 is DFQATT and CDR2 SNEGSKA (reference sequence). CDR3 sequence reads: CRPGSYGYTF. In nucleotides, the CDR3 is TGCAGGCCGGGGTCCTATGGCTACACCTTC.

The chain has TRBV5-1 and TRBJ1-2; D is undetermined. The CDR3 sequence is 14 residues long. V lost 2 bases and J lost 6, with 14 bases in between. Germline CDR1 SGHRS, CDR2 YFSETQ. CDR3 amino acids: CASSFGDGSDGYTF. DNA for the CDR3: TGCGCCAGCAGCTTTGGTGACGGGTCAGATGGCTACACCTTC.

The genes are TRBV2 and TRBJ2-7, with 11 bases matching TRBD2. The germline CDR1 and CDR2 sequences are SNHLY and FYNNEI. Germline trimming cut 3 bases from V and 4 bases from J; bases unmatched to any gene: 5. CDR3 length equals 15 residues. CDR3 protein: CASSELAGGQYEQYF. CDR3 DNA: TGTGCCAGCAGTGAGCTAGCGGGGGGCCAGTACGAGCAGTACTTC.

The rearrangement joins TRBV12-5 to TRBJ2-3; 12 nucleotides agree with TRBD2. CDR1 is LGHNT, CDR2 FRNRAP, per germline. The CDR3 is made up of 17 amino acids. With V trimmed by 2 bases and J by 2 bases, 5 bases remained unmatched. The CDR3 DNA sequence: TGTGCTAGTGGTTTGTCTCGGACTAGCGGGGACACAGATACGCAGTATTTT. Translation: CASGLSRTSGDTDTQYF.

The sample holds a few counts of this clone. The V gene is TRBV11-2, the J gene TRBJ2-7; perhaps TRBD1 as D (5 bases). V dropped 2 bases and J dropped 3 bases, with 11 bases sitting between them. Per germline, CDR1 SGHAT and CDR2 FQNNGV. The CDR3 consists of 14 residues. Written as DNA, the CDR3 is TGTGCCAGCAGCTTAAAAACAGGTTACTACGAGCAGTACTTC. It encodes CASSLKTGYYEQYF.

The chain employs TRBV27 and TRBJ2-2; TRBD2 agrees at 10 bases. This CDR3 region has 19 residues. Trimming took 3 bases from V and 4 from J; bases not matched to a gene: 14. CDR1 and CDR2 (germline): MNHEY, SMNVEV (reference sequence). The DNA for the CDR3 is TGTGCCAGCAGTTTTCAACTAGCGGGGACCACCGCGGGCACCGGGGAGCTGTTTTTT. It codes for CASSFQLAGTTAGTGELFF.